Below, 8 T cell receptor beta chains from the same sample are listed, as sequenced in a study of T cell responses to AZD1222 COVID-19 vaccine. Sequencing was performed with immunoSEQ multiplex PCR; in TCRdb, only in-frame clones are kept and a portion is missing. The sample has some 160,000 clones, around 92% seen once. The source was peripheral blood, collected on day 0 of AZD1222 vaccination. The receptors derive from an adult in good health.

The genes are TRBV2 and TRBJ1-5; D call uncertain. The CDR3 length is 11 residues. Trimming removed 6 bases from V and 3 bases from J, with 3 bases in between. CDR1 SNHLY and CDR2 FYNNEI come from the germline V gene. CDR3 sequence reads: CASSNNQPQHF. The CDR3 region has the DNA TGTGCCAGCAGCAACAATCAGCCCCAGCATTTT.

The J gene is TRBJ1-1, the V gene TRBV12-3 or TRBV12-4, with D hard to call. The CDR3 consists of 12 residues. The V end was cut by 1 base, the J end by 5 bases, with 5 bases between. The CDR3 loop is CASSLDGTEAFF. The CDR3 DNA reads as TGTGCCAGCAGTTTAGACGGGACTGAAGCTTTCTTT.

The chain uses TRBV11-2 and TRBJ1-2; D is unresolved. Germline CDR1 reads SGHAT; CDR2 reads FQNNGV. There are 12 residues in the CDR3. Trimming shortened V by 4 bases and J by 8 bases, and 11 bases separated the two germline ends. Written as DNA, the CDR3 is TGTGCCAGCAGCTCGAACAATGCGGGCTACACCTTC. It codes for CASSSNNAGYTF.

The chain recombines TRBV7-2 with TRBJ1-1; weak D call: TRBD1 (5 bases). The CDR3 runs 16 residues. Trimming removed 1 base from V and 0 bases from J, with 12 bases in between. Per germline, CDR1 SGHTA and CDR2 FQGNSA. CDR3 in DNA: TGTGCCAGCAGCTTAGTATGGTCAGGGCTGAACACTGAAGCTTTCTTT. Translated, it gives CASSLVWSGLNTEAFF.

This clone was detected only once. The chain recombines TRBV9 with TRBJ2-3; tentative D call: TRBD1 (5 bases). Germline-derived CDR1 and CDR2 are SGDLS and YYNGEE. V lost 0 bases, J lost 4 bases, and 15 bases lay in between. The CDR3 contains 16 residues. In nucleotides, the CDR3 is TGTGCCAGCAGCGTAGTCGACAGCGTAGGCGCAGATACGCAGTATTTT. It codes for CASSVVDSVGADTQYF.

The chain couples TRBV5-1 to TRBJ2-1; 7 nucleotides align to TRBD2. The CDR3 totals 16 residues. The germline CDR1 and CDR2 sequences are SGHRS and YFSETQ. With V trimmed by 0 bases and J by 5 bases, 8 bases remained unmatched. The CDR3 DNA follows: TGCGCCAGCAGCTTGGTTTTCGGGAGGTTCAACAATGAGCAGTTCTTC. It codes for CASSLVFGRFNNEQFF.

This clone appeared a single time. V and J are TRBV27 and TRBJ1-2; tentatively, D is TRBD1 (5 bases). The V and J ends lost 2 bases and 4 bases respectively, with 14 bases between them. CDR1 MNHEY and CDR2 SMNVEV come from the germline V gene (reference sequence). CDR3 length: 15 amino acids. For the CDR3, the DNA is TGTGCCAGCAGTTTAAGGTTTGGGACGCTCTATGGCTACACCTTC. It specifies CASSLRFGTLYGYTF.

The chain recombines TRBV19 with TRBJ1-1; TRBD1 might be the D (6 bases). Deletions cut 6 bases from V and 7 bases from J, with 24 bases between. The CDR3 runs 16 residues. Germline assignment: CDR1 LNHDA and CDR2 SQIVND (reference sequence). The CDR3 sequence: CASRLGGSGPGLEAFF. For the CDR3, the DNA is TGTGCCAGTAGATTAGGGGGATCGGGACCAGGCCTTGAAGCTTTCTTT.